Listed below are T cell receptor beta chains from one sample, sequenced in a study of CD8+CD57+ T cells in acquired aplastic anemia. TCRdb re-called the reads with MiXCR, one entry per CDR3 protein. The profile shows 260,000 or so distinct CDR3 sequences, around 45% of them singletons. Sequenced input: sorted CD4+, CD8+, or CD8+CD57+ T cells (not recorded which) from PBMCs. The receptors were sampled from a human donor with aplastic anemia. Both conserved end residues are part of each CDR3. A D gene is named only where the DNA matches it firmly. Not every row has a clone size; where given, it reads once, few, many or a size class.

J gene,D gene,V gene,clone size,CDR3 protein,CDR3 DNA
TRBJ2-7,.,TRBV9,many,CASSVGPDSYEQYF,TGTGCCAGCAGCGTAGGTCCGGACTCCTACGAGCAGTACTTC
TRBJ2-1,.,TRBV12-3/TRBV12-4,few,CASSLPIQNEQFF,TGTGCCAGCAGTTTACCAATTCAGAATGAGCAGTTCTTC
TRBJ1-2,.,TRBV25-1,few,CASSPGTSLNYGYTF,TGTGCCAGCAGCCCAGGGACCTCTCTTAACTATGGCTACACCTTC
TRBJ2-5,TRBD2,TRBV7-2,many,CASSFTLAGGRETQYF,TGTGCCAGCAGCTTCACCCTAGCGGGGGGTCGAGAGACCCAGTACTTC
TRBJ2-7,.,TRBV25-1,many,CAMSPEGANEQYF,TGTGCCATGAGTCCGGAGGGGGCCAACGAGCAGTACTTC
TRBJ1-6,TRBD1,TRBV2,many,CASSAGTGSNSPLHF,TGTGCCAGCAGTGCCGGGACAGGGAGTAATTCACCCCTCCACTTT
TRBJ1-2,.,TRBV6-4,many,CASSDGNGVDYGYTF,TGTGCCAGCAGTGACGGTAATGGGGTTGACTATGGCTACACCTTC
TRBJ2-3,TRBD1,TRBV28,few,CASSFDRGRDTQYF,TGTGCCAGCAGTTTCGACAGGGGGCGGGATACGCAGTATTTT
TRBJ2-1,.,TRBV4-3,.,CASSQEFGANEQFF,TGCGCCAGCAGCCAAGAATTCGGTGCTAATGAGCAGTTCTTC
TRBJ1-3,.,TRBV28,.,CASSNRGTGNTIYF,TGTGCCAGCAGCAACCGGGGTACTGGAAACACCATATATTTT
TRBJ2-7,.,TRBV7-8,many,CASSPAPGTYEQYF,TGTGCCAGCAGCCCAGCACCCGGTACCTACGAGCAGTACTTC
TRBJ2-7,TRBD2,TRBV19,once,CASSTGTSAIYEQYF,TGTGCCAGTAGTACTGGGACTAGCGCGATCTACGAGCAGTACTTC
TRBJ1-4,.,TRBV19,many,CASSIYGAGEKLFF,TGTGCCAGTAGTATATACGGGGCGGGAGAAAAACTGTTTTTT
TRBJ2-7,.,TRBV7-8,many,CASSLLPASYEQYF,TGTGCCAGCAGCTTATTACCAGCAAGCTACGAGCAGTACTTC
TRBJ2-3,.,TRBV9,.,CASSLGLSTDTQYF,TGTGCCAGCAGCCTCGGGCTTAGCACAGATACGCAGTATTTT
TRBJ2-3,.,TRBV7-7,many,CASSQDSWADTQYF,TGTGCTAGCAGCCAGGACAGTTGGGCAGATACGCAGTATTTT
TRBJ1-1,.,TRBV5-1,many,CASSLVGGHTEAFF,TGCGCCAGCAGCTTGGTGGGGGGCCACACTGAAGCTTTCTTT
TRBJ2-1,.,TRBV7-9,.,CASSQTLEYNEQFF,TGCGCCAGCAGCCAGACTCTAGAGTACAATGAGCAGTTCTTC
TRBJ2-7,TRBD1,TRBV15,.,CATSLTGDEQYF,TGTGCCACCAGCTTAACAGGGGATGAGCAGTACTTC
TRBJ2-5,.,TRBV7-9,many,CASSLRRLGKQETQYF,TGTGCCAGCAGCTTACGACGTCTGGGAAAACAAGAGACCCAGTACTTC
TRBJ1-3,.,TRBV7-2,once,CASSEITTGNTIYF,TGTGCCAGCAGCGAAATAACGACTGGAAACACCATATATTTT
TRBJ2-1,TRBD2,TRBV20-1,many,CSARVFVSSGRSYNEQFF,TGCAGTGCTAGAGTATTCGTGTCTAGCGGGCGCTCCTACAATGAGCAGTTCTTC
TRBJ2-1,TRBD2,TRBV4-1,many,CASSLGTSFDEQFF,TGCGCCAGCAGCCTGGGGACTAGTTTCGATGAGCAGTTCTTC
TRBJ2-3,TRBD1,TRBV19,once,CASTPTGTGVLDTQYF,TGTGCCAGTACCCCCACCGGGACAGGGGTCCTCGATACGCAGTATTTT
TRBJ1-1,.,TRBV7-3,.,CASSLVSGKNTEAFF,TGTGCCAGCAGCTTAGTGTCAGGGAAAAACACTGAAGCTTTCTTT
TRBJ2-7,.,TRBV19,.,CASSRTGTDLYEQYF,TGTGCCAGTAGTCGGACCGGGACCGACCTCTACGAGCAGTACTTC
TRBJ1-5,.,TRBV20-1,many,CSASAGRALNQPQHF,TGCAGTGCTAGCGCGGGGAGGGCTTTGAATCAGCCCCAGCATTTT
TRBJ2-3,.,TRBV20-1,.,CSASGELGTIDTQYF,TGCAGTGCTAGTGGGGAATTAGGCACCATCGATACGCAGTATTTT
TRBJ2-7,.,TRBV4-3,.,CASSLEVDYEQYF,TGCGCCAGCAGCCTAGAGGTCGATTACGAGCAGTACTTC
TRBJ2-7,.,TRBV5-1,many,CASRVATRVRAYEQYF,TGCGCCAGCAGAGTGGCGACTCGAGTACGGGCCTACGAGCAGTACTTC
TRBJ2-3,TRBD2,TRBV6-5,.,CASRTSGGASDTQYF,TGTGCCAGCAGAACCAGCGGGGGGGCTTCAGATACGCAGTATTTT
TRBJ2-3,TRBD2,TRBV20-1,.,CSARALAGGHLVTDTQYF,TGCAGTGCTAGAGCCCTAGCGGGAGGGCACTTGGTAACAGATACGCAGTATTTT
TRBJ2-7,.,TRBV9,many,CASSERDVLDEQYF,TGTGCCAGCAGCGAGAGGGACGTTCTGGACGAGCAGTACTTC
TRBJ2-3,.,TRBV20-1,.,CSARDSRQSTDTQYF,TGCAGTGCTAGAGATTCGCGGCAGAGCACAGATACGCAGTATTTT
TRBJ2-7,TRBD2,TRBV7-9,.,CAWSRTGGTYEQYF,TGTGCCTGGAGTCGCACGGGGGGGACCTACGAGCAGTACTTC
TRBJ2-3,.,TRBV19,many,CANKGHSDTQYF,TGTGCCAATAAGGGTCATTCAGATACGCAGTATTTT
TRBJ2-2,TRBD2,TRBV5-1,many,CASSLAERGTTGELFF,TGCGCCAGCAGCTTGGCTGAGCGGGGGACCACCGGGGAGCTGTTTTTT
TRBJ1-5,.,TRBV20-1,.,CSARAPLREGNQPQHF,TGCAGTGCTAGAGCCCCATTGAGGGAAGGCAATCAGCCCCAGCATTTT
TRBJ2-5,TRBD2,TRBV14,many,CASSQVLGRYQETQYF,TGTGCCAGCAGCCAAGTCCTCGGGAGGTACCAAGAGACCCAGTACTTC
TRBJ2-7,.,TRBV7-6,.,CASSLTSRFSYEQYF,TGTGCCAGCAGTTTAACCTCAAGGTTCTCCTACGAGCAGTACTTC
TRBJ1-1,.,TRBV7-7,.,CASSKQLNTEAFF,TGTGCTAGCAGCAAACAGCTGAACACTGAAGCTTTCTTT
TRBJ2-4,TRBD1,TRBV2,.,CATSHPQTGTIAKNIQYF,TGTGCCACCTCACACCCTCAGACAGGGACCATAGCCAAAAACATTCAGTACTTC
TRBJ2-7,.,TRBV20-1,.,CSAGRGDFDEQYF,TGCAGTGCTGGACGGGGTGATTTTGACGAGCAGTACTTC
TRBJ2-3,TRBD2,TRBV24-1,.,CATSDWGGLAGTHGDTQYF,TGTGCCACCAGTGATTGGGGGGGCCTAGCGGGGACACACGGAGATACGCAGTATTTT
TRBJ2-7,.,TRBV7-9,many,CASSTLTGAYEQYF,TGTGCCAGCAGCACCCTGACTGGGGCCTACGAGCAGTACTTC
TRBJ2-7,.,TRBV7-2,.,CASSDEVREQYF,TGTGCCAGCAGCGACGAGGTCAGGGAGCAGTACTTC
TRBJ1-3,.,TRBV10-3,.,CAISYNYRNTIYF,TGTGCCATCAGTTATAACTACCGAAACACCATATATTTT
TRBJ1-2,.,TRBV7-2,.,CASSNRVDGYTF,TGTGCCAGCAGCAACAGGGTTGATGGCTACACCTTC